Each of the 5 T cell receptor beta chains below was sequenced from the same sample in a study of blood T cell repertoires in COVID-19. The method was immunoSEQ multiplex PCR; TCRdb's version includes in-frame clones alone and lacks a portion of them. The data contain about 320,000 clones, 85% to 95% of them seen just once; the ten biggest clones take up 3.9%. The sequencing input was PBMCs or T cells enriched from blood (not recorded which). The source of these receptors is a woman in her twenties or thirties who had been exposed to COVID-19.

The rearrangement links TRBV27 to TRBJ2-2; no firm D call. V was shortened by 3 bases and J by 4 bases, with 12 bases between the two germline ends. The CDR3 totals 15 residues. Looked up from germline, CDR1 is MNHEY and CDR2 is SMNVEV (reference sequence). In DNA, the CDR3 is TGTGCCAGCAGTTTGGTCCCACCACTCACCGGGGAGCTGTTTTTT. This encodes CASSLVPPLTGELFF.

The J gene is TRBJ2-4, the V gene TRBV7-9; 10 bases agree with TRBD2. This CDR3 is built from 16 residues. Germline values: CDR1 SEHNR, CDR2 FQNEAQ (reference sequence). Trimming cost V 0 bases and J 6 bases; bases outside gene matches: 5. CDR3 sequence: CASSLASGGSSNIQYF. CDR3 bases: TGTGCCAGCAGCTTAGCTAGCGGGGGGTCTTCAAACATTCAGTACTTC.

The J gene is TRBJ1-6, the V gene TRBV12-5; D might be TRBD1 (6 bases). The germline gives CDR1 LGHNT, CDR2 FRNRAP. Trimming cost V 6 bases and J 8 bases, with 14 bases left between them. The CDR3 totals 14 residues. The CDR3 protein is CASGSSGVHSPLHF. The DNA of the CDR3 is TGTGCTAGTGGATCCTCAGGGGTTCATTCACCCCTCCACTTT.

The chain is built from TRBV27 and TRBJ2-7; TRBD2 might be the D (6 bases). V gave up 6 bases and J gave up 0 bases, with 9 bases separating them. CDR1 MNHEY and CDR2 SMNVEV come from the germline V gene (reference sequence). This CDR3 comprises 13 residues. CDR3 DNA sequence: TGTGCCAGCAGCCGGGGGAGCTCCTACGAGCAGTACTTC. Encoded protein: CASSRGSSYEQYF.

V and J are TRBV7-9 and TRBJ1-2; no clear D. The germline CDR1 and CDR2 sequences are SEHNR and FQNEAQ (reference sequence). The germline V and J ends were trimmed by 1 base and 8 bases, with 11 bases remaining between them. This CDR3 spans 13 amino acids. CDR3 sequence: CASSLGGKEGYTF. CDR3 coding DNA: TGTGCCAGCAGCTTAGGAGGGAAGGAAGGCTACACCTTC.